The 32 T cell receptor beta chains in this list originate from one sample, sequenced in a study of tumor and adjacent non-tumor tissue in lung cancer. Three rounds of nested PCR, following a modified ARM-PCR protocol, produced the TCRbeta library. From the multiplex PCR reads, TCRdb called clonotypes with MiXCR, one entry per CDR3 protein. Here the sample spans approximately 70,000 distinct CDR3 sequences, about 80% being singletons. This sample's RNA came from whole unsorted tissue. The sequenced sample consisted of lung tumor tissue. Every receptor here comes from a man between 60 and 70 years old with non-small cell lung cancer.

The rearrangement joins TRBV29-1 to TRBJ1-2; D call uncertain. The V and J ends lost 4 bases and 0 bases respectively, with 21 bases between them. The germline CDR1 and CDR2 sequences are SQVTM and ANQGSEA. This CDR3 has 17 residues. The CDR3 region is CSVGFSTGPGSNYGYTF. In DNA, the CDR3 is TGCAGCGTTGGGTTTAGCACCGGGCCAGGATCTAACTATGGCTACACCTTC.

In its sample, this clonotype was seen many times. This chain's CDR3 is CSVLGRGSLLNNEQFF. The DNA of the CDR3 is TGCAGCGTCCTAGGTAGGGGGAGCTTATTGAACAATGAGCAGTTCTTC. The V and J genes are TRBV29-1 and TRBJ2-1; TRBD1 might be the D (6 bases). Germline CDR1 SQVTM, CDR2 ANQGSEA. Trimming shortened V by 6 bases and J by 5 bases, and 23 bases separated the two germline ends. The CDR3 loop spans 16 amino acids.

With respect to this clonotype: One end of the junction varies from germline; a read error may be responsible. The chain employs TRBV10-3 and TRBJ2-1; TRBD1 is a possible D gene (5 bases). From germline, CDR1 is ENHRY and CDR2 SYGVKD. This CDR3 comprises 14 residues. CDR3 in amino acids: CAISETNRGNDQFF. CDR3 DNA sequence: TGTGCCATCAGTGAGACGAATAGGGGCAATGACCAGTTCTTC.

For this clonotype: The germline gene is not matched at one end of the junction; a read error may be the cause. CDR3 DNA: TGTGCCAGCAGCGCCCTGAACAGAGGCCAGTACGAGCATTACTTC. Translation gives CASSALNRGQYEHYF. The chain uses TRBV11-1 and TRBJ2-7; no firm D call. Germline V gives CDR1 SGHAT, CDR2 FQDESV (reference sequence). The CDR3 totals 15 residues.

Points on this clonotype: Because it lacks the conserved phenylalanine or tryptophan at the end, this CDR3 is likely a read error. The V call is TRBV20-1, the J call TRBJ2-2; perhaps TRBD1 as D (6 bases). V was cut by 6 bases and J by 5 bases, with 19 bases left in between. Germline lookup yields CDR1 DFQATT and CDR2 SNEGSKA (reference sequence). This CDR3 region has 15 residues. As DNA, the CDR3 is TGCAGTGCGGTCCCCGCGGACAGTAGGACCGGGGAGCTGTTTTTA. Its protein product is CSAVPADSRTGELFL.

The rearrangement joins TRBV7-8 to TRBJ2-1; D is unresolved. The CDR3 runs 15 residues. The V gene lost 4 bases and the J gene lost 7 bases, with 17 bases spanning the gap. The germline V gene encodes CDR1 SGHVS and CDR2 FQNEAQ. The CDR3 here is CASSSPWVLGNEQFF. Here the CDR3 DNA reads TGTGCCAGCAGCTCCCCTTGGGTGCTAGGTAATGAGCAGTTCTTC.

This clonotype was picked up one time. A read error may explain this, as a much larger clone is one base away. The gene calls are TRBV2 and TRBJ2-7; perhaps TRBD1 as D (6 bases). The CDR3 is 16 residues long. CDR1 and CDR2 from the germline V gene are SNHLY and FYNNEI. CDR3 DNA: TGTGCCAGCAGTGAAGCGGCCGTCATACAGGGATACGAGAAGTACTTC. Translated: CASSEAAVIQGYEKYF.

This clonotype has just a few counts. The CDR3 DNA sequence: TGTGCCAGCAGCCCAGTAGGGGCTAGCGGGAGGGTCAACACCGGGGAGCTGTTTTTT. Translation: CASSPVGASGRVNTGELFF. V is TRBV5-4 and J is TRBJ2-2; the match to TRBD2 covers 12 bases. CDR1 SGHNT and CDR2 YYREEE come from the germline V gene (reference sequence). The junction had 12 bases not matched to a gene; V was cut back by 4 bases and J by 2 bases. The CDR3 sequence is 19 residues long.

The gene calls are TRBV6-6 and TRBJ2-7; D unresolved. CDR3 length: 12 residues. Germline V gene data show CDR1 as MNHNY and CDR2 as SVGAGI (reference sequence). V lost 6 bases and J 6 bases, leaving 12 bases between the germline ends. The CDR3 protein is CASRIGSVEQYF. CDR3 sequence (DNA): TGTGCCAGCAGGATCGGGTCTGTCGAGCAGTACTTC.

About this clonotype itself: This CDR3 is missing its conserved last phenylalanine or tryptophan, likely due to a read error. The J gene is TRBJ2-1, the V gene TRBV20-1; TRBD2 matches 8 bases. Trimming took 2 bases from V and 8 from J; bases not matched to a gene: 11. The CDR3 totals 15 residues. The germline CDR1 and CDR2 sequences are DFQATT and SNEGSKA (reference sequence). The DNA of the CDR3 is TGCAGTGCTAGAACTGTAACGGGAGGGCACCATGAGCAGTTCTTG. Translating it yields CSARTVTGGHHEQFL.

This clonotype was counted once. One end of the junction is discordant with germline, which a read error may explain. V gene TRBV6-5 combines with J gene TRBJ2-7; the D is unclear. CDR1 is MNHEY, CDR2 SVGAGI, per germline. CDR3 size: 13 residues. The CDR3 is CASSYRWAHEQYF. CDR3 bases: TGTGCCAGCAGTTACAGGTGGGCCCACGAGCAATACTTC.

Concerning this clonotype: With a much larger clone just one base away, this may be a read error. V usage is TRBV5-4 and J usage is TRBJ1-6, with TRBD1 matching 9 bases. Germline CDR1 reads SGHNT; CDR2 reads YYREEE (reference sequence). The CDR3 totals 15 residues. CDR3 DNA: TGTGCCAGCAGCTTAACAGGGGGCGTATATTCACTCCTCCACTTT. This gives the protein CASSLTGGVYSLLHF. The full variable domain, rest sourced from reference TRBV5-4 and TRBJ1-6, is ETGVTQSPTHLIKTRGQQVTLRCSSQSGHNTVSWYQQALGQGPQFIFQYYREEENGRGNFPPRFSGLQFPNYSSELNVNALELDDSALYLCASSLTGGVYSLLHFGNGTRLTVT.

This clonotype was observed a handful of times. In this CDR3 the conserved last residue, phenylalanine or tryptophan, is missing, so a read error is likely. The DNA is left out, because the CDR3 cannot be placed on it with certainty; the CDR3 is given as TCRdb lists it. The chain employs TRBV6-2 or TRBV6-3 and TRBJ2-1; TRBD2, the table's D call, was not compared with the DNA. The CDR3 has 13 residues if both end residues are counted. In germline, CDR1 is MNHEY, CDR2 SVGEGT. The CDR3 is CASSYSQGGEQLV.

This clonotype was observed once. This may be a read error, as it is one base from a much larger clone. This rearrangement joins TRBV30 to TRBJ1-2; 7 bases are shared with TRBD1. Germline CDR1 and CDR2: GTSNPN and SVGIG (reference sequence). The CDR3 is 14 amino acids. CDR3 residues: CALSVLAGGGGYTF. The CDR3 DNA is TGTGCCTTGAGTGTATTGGCAGGGGGTGGTGGCTACACCTTC.

At least ten counts were recorded for this clonotype. The V and J genes are TRBV29-1 and TRBJ2-3; D is perhaps TRBD1 or TRBD2 (5 bases each). From germline, CDR1 is SQVTM and CDR2 ANQGSEA. Trimming cost V 6 bases and J 0 bases, with 10 bases left between them. The CDR3 spans 13 residues. The CDR3 spells CSVGAASTDTQYF. The CDR3 nucleotides are TGCAGCGTCGGGGCGGCAAGCACAGATACGCAGTATTTT.

To note about this clonotype: Mismatch with germline at one junction end may stem from a read error. The chain has TRBV28 and TRBJ2-6; TRBD1 matches at 11 bases. This CDR3 has 17 residues. Germline V gives CDR1 MDHEN, CDR2 SYDVKM. The CDR3 DNA reads TGTGACAGCACCTGGACAGGGGGCTCTATTTGGGCCAACGTCCTGACTTTC. Translation gives CDSTWTGGSIWANVLTF.

Details on this clonotype: Here the CDR3 omits its conserved ending phenylalanine or tryptophan, so a read error is the likely source. The rearrangement uses TRBV20-1 and TRBJ2-5; TRBD2 matches 11 bases. Unmatched junction bases numbered 3, after V lost 6 bases and J lost 3 bases. Germline CDR1 and CDR2: DFQATT and SNEGSKA (reference sequence). This CDR3 has 13 residues. Here the CDR3 reads CSASGLAEETQYS. For the CDR3, the DNA is TGCAGTGCCTCGGGACTAGCGGAAGAGACCCAGTACTCC.

This clonotype came up once. The genes are TRBV29-1 and TRBJ2-1, with TRBD1 matching 9 bases. The CDR3 has 16 residues. Germline CDR1 is SQVTM and CDR2 is ANQGSEA. The V gene end was trimmed by 1 base and the J gene end by 10 bases; junction bases not matched to a gene: 14. The CDR3: CSVEVPGGTGFNEQFF. The CDR3 DNA reads TGCAGCGTTGAAGTCCCGGGCGGGACAGGGTTCAACGAGCAGTTCTTC.

The V and J genes are TRBV6-5 and TRBJ2-2, with TRBD2 identical over 9 bases. J lost 1 base, V lost 5 bases, and 5 bases had no gene match. Germline V gives CDR1 MNHEY, CDR2 SVGAGI. The CDR3 has 16 residues. In DNA, the CDR3 is TGTGCCAGCAGTCGTGGACTAGCGTTGAACACCGGGGAGCTGTTTTTT. It codes for CASSRGLALNTGELFF.

Of note for this clonotype: Compared with germline, one end of the junction differs, possibly owing to a read error. This chain connects TRBV6-2 or TRBV6-3 to TRBJ2-7, with 10 positions matching TRBD2. The CDR3 loop spans 16 amino acids. CDR1 is MNHEY, CDR2 SVGEGT, per germline. The CDR3 coding sequence is TGTGCCAGCAGTTCCTATAGCGGGGGGCCCTCCTACGAGCAATACTTC. Its translation: CASSSYSGGPSYEQYF.

On this clonotype itself: The junction differs from germline at one of its ends, possibly a read error. The rearrangement links TRBV29-1 to TRBJ2-6; possibly TRBD1 or TRBD2 for D (7 bases each). Germline lookup yields CDR1 SQVTM and CDR2 ANQGSEA. CDR3 size: 14 residues. The CDR3 coding sequence is TGCAGCGTTGATTTGGGGGAGGGGGCCGACGTCCTGACATTC. It translates to CSVDLGEGADVLTF.

J is TRBJ2-3 and V is TRBV20-1; the match to TRBD1 covers 9 bases. V was pared by 5 bases and J by 5 bases, with 17 bases of the junction left unmatched. Germline V lookup: CDR1 DFQATT, CDR2 SNEGSKA (reference sequence). The CDR3 length is 17 residues. CDR3 DNA sequence: TGCAGTGCTCCCCAAAAGGACAGGGGAATCAGGGGAGATACGCAGTATTTT. Its translation is CSAPQKDRGIRGDTQYF.

Notes on this clonotype: This clone may be a read error of a much larger clone one base away. The rearrangement uses TRBV5-1 and TRBJ1-1, with D unresolved. This CDR3 contains 15 residues. The V end lost 1 base, the J end lost 7 bases, and 17 bases lay between the germline ends. From germline, CDR1 is SGHRS and CDR2 YFSETQ. Here the CDR3 reads CASSLTAGEWNEAFF. The CDR3 nucleotides are TGCGCCAGCAGCTTGACCGCAGGAGAATGGAATGAAGCTTTCTTT. Drawing the rest from reference TRBV5-1 and TRBJ1-1, the complete variable domain is KAGVTQTPRYLIKTRGQQVTLSCSPISGHRSVSWYQQTPGQGLQFLFEYFSETQRNKGNFPGRFSGRQFSNSRSEMNVSTLELGDSALYLCASSLTAGEWNEAFFGQGTRLTVV.

Of note for this clonotype: A much more abundant neighbour one base away suggests this may be a read error. The chain uses TRBV7-9 and TRBJ2-2; TRBD1 matches 7 bases. Germline V lookup: CDR1 SEHNR, CDR2 FQNEAQ (reference sequence). This CDR3 is 15 amino acids long. In nucleotides, the CDR3 is TGTGCCGGACGGCCCGGGACAGCGAACACCAGGGAGCTGTTTTTT. Residues: CAGRPGTANTRELFF.

About this clonotype itself: Without the conserved terminal phenylalanine or tryptophan, this CDR3 likely stems from a read error. This chain links TRBV29-1 with TRBJ2-1, with TRBD2 matching 7 bases. The CDR3 has 16 residues. Germline lookup yields CDR1 SQVTM and CDR2 ANQGSEA. The CDR3 is CSVVSMLAGDYNEQFL. The CDR3 DNA follows: TGCAGTGTTGTGTCCATGTTAGCGGGCGATTACAATGAGCAGTTCTTA.

A remark on this clonotype: This may arise from a read error, as a much more abundant clone is one base away. The chain uses TRBV5-4 and TRBJ2-2; perhaps D is TRBD1 or TRBD2 (5 bases each). Trimming removed 2 bases at V and 5 bases at J, with 7 bases between. The CDR3 is 13 amino acids. Germline V CDR1 and CDR2: SGHNT, YYREEE (reference sequence). CDR3 sequence reads: CASSFGATGELFF. The CDR3 DNA reads as TGTGCCAGCAGCTTCGGGGCGACCGGGGAGCTGTTTTTT.

Comment on this clonotype: In this CDR3 the conserved last residue, phenylalanine or tryptophan, is missing, so a read error is likely. This chain joins TRBV6-2 or TRBV6-3 and TRBJ2-2; 7 bases line up with TRBD2. The trim removed 9 bases at V and 4 bases at J, leaving 8 bases unmatched. The CDR3 runs to 14 residues. The germline gives CDR1 MNHEY, CDR2 SVGEGT. For the CDR3, the DNA is TGTGCCAGTAGTAGCGGGTTGATCACCGGGGAGCTGTTTTAT. Amino acids: CASSSGLITGELFY.

The chain uses TRBV11-3 and TRBJ2-1; D perhaps matches TRBD1 (6 bases). CDR3 length equals 14 residues. Per germline, CDR1 SGHNT and CDR2 YENEEA. The CDR3 is CNSSLGGEGGEQFF. For the CDR3, the DNA is TGTAACAGCAGCCTCGGTGGGGAAGGGGGTGAGCAGTTCTTC.

On this clonotype: The junction departs from germline at one end; a sequencing error may be responsible. This chain connects TRBV6-2 or TRBV6-3 to TRBJ2-7; no clear D gene. The CDR3 is made up of 13 amino acids. CDR1 and CDR2 (germline): MNHEY, SVGEGT. CDR3 bases: TGTACCAGCAGCATACTAATCCTTTACGAACAGTACTTC. This gives the protein CTSSILILYEQYF.

Worth noting for this clonotype: Germline is not matched at one junction end, which may reflect a read error. DNA for the CDR3: TGTGCCAGCAGCCTGGACTCAGCGGTTGAAGCTCTCTTT. The encoded protein is CASSLDSAVEALF. The chain carries TRBV6-6 and TRBJ1-1, with D unclear. CDR3 length: 13 amino acids. Looked up from germline, CDR1 is MNHNY and CDR2 is SVGAGI (reference sequence).

The rearrangement joins TRBV6-5 to TRBJ2-7; no clear D. Per germline, CDR1 MNHEY and CDR2 SVGAGI. This CDR3 has 14 amino acids. The CDR3 sequence: CASSYTQENYEQYF. As DNA, the CDR3 is TGTGCTAGTAGTTACACCCAGGAGAACTACGAGCAGTACTTC.

As regards this clonotype: Germline is not matched at one junction end, which may reflect a read error. The chain combines TRBV29-1 with TRBJ2-4; D may correspond to TRBD1 or TRBD2 (5 bases each). This CDR3 has 18 amino acids. Germline V gives CDR1 SQVTM, CDR2 ANQGSEA. The CDR3 DNA reads TGCAGCGTGGAAACACCGGGACCCCGGGCCCAAATCAAAAACAATCAGTACTTC. It yields the protein CSVETPGPRAQIKNNQYF. Full variable domain (outside the CDR3, taken from reference TRBV29-1 and TRBJ2-4): SAVISQKPSRDICQRGTSLTIQCQVDSQVTMMFWYRQQPGQSLTLIATANQGSEATYESGFVIDKFPISRPNLTFSTLTVSNMSPEDSSIYLCSVETPGPRAQIKNNQYFGAGTRLSVL.